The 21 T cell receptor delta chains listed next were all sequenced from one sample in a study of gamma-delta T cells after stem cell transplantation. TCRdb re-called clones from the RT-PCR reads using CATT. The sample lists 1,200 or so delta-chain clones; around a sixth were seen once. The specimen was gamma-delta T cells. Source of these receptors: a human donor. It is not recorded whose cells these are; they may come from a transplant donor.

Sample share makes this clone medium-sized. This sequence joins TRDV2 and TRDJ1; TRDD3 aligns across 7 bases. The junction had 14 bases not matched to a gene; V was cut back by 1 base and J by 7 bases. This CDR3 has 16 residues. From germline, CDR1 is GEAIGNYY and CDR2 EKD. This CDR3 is CACDTLPSGDNAKLIF. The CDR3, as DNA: TGTGCCTGTGACACTCTACCGAGTGGGGATAATGCTAAACTCATCTTT.

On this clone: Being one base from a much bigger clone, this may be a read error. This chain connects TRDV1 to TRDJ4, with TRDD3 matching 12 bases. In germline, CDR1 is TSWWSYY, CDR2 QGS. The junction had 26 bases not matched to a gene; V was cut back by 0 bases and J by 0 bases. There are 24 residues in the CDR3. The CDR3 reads CALGELPAPQNWGILTSTSRPLIF. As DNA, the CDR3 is TGTGCTCTTGGGGAACTTCCTGCGCCACAGAACTGGGGGATACTTACATCCACCTCCAGACCCCTGATCTTT.

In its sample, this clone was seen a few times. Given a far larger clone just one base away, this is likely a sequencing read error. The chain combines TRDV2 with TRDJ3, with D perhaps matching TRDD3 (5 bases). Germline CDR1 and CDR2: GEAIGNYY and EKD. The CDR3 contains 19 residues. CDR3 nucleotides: TGTGCCTGTGACGGTAATACTTACCAAAGCTCCTGGGACACCCGACAGGTGTTTTTC. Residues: CACDGNTYQSSWDTRQVFF.

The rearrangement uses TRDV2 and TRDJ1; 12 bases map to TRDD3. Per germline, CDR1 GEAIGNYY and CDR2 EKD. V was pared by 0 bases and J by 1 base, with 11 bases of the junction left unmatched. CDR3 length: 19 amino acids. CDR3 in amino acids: CACDTVAGGYGARTDKLIF. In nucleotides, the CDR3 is TGTGCCTGTGACACCGTAGCTGGGGGATACGGGGCTCGCACCGATAAACTCATCTTT.

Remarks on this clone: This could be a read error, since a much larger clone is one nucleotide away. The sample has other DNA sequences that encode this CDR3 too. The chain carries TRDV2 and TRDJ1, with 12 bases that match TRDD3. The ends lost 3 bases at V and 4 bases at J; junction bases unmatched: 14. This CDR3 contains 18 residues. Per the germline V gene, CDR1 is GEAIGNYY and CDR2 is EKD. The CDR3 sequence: CACDLLGDTRALYDKLIF. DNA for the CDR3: TGTGCCTGTGACCTGCTGGGGGATACGCGGGCCTTGTACGATAAACTCATCTTT.

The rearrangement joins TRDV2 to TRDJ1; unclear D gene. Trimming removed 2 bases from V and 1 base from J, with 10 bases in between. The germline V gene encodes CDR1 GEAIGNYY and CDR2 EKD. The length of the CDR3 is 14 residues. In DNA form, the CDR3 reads TGTGCCTGTGACAAACTTGCGACCACCGATAAACTCATCTTT. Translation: CACDKLATTDKLIF.

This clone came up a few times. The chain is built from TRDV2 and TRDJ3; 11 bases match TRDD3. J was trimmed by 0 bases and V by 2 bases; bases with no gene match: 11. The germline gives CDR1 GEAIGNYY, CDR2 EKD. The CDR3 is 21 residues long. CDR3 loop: CACDILGDTLPSSWDTRQMFF. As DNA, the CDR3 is TGTGCCTGTGACATCCTGGGGGATACCCTCCCTAGCTCCTGGGACACCCGACAGATGTTTTTC.

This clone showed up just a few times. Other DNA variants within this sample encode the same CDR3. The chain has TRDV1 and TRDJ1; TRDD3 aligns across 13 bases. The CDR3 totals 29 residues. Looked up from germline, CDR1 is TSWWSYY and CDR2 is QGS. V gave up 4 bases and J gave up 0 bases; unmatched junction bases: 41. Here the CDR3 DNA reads TGTGCTCTTGGGGTACAGTTCGGTCGGTCGCTCCGGCCGGACCGCCTTACTGGGGGATACGCGACGAACACCGATAAACTCATCTTT. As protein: CALGVQFGRSLRPDRLTGGYATNTDKLIF.

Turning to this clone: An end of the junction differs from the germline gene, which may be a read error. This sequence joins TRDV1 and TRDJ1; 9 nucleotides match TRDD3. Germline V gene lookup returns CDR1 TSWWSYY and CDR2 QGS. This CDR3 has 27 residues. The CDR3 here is CALRELWFLQKLGDITTGDIRADKLIF. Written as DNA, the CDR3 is TGTGCTCTTAGGGAACTTTGGTTCCTACAGAAACTGGGGGACATTACTACTGGGGATATTAGGGCCGATAAACTCATCTTT.

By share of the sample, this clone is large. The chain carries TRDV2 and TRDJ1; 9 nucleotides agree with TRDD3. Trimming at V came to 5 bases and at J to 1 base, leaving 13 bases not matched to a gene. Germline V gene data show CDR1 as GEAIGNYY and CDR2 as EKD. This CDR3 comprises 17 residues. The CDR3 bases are TGTGCCTGTGTCAATTTACTGGGGGACGAAGCCACCGATAAACTCATCTTT. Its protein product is CACVNLLGDEATDKLIF.

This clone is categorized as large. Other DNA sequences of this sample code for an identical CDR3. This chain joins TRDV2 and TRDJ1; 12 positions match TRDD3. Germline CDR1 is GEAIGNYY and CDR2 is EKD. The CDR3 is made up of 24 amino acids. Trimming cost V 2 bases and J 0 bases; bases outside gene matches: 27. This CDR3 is CACDSLTETGGYRPSHEDTDKLIF. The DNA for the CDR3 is TGTGCCTGTGACAGCTTAACCGAGACTGGGGGATACAGACCTTCCCACGAAGACACCGATAAACTCATCTTT.

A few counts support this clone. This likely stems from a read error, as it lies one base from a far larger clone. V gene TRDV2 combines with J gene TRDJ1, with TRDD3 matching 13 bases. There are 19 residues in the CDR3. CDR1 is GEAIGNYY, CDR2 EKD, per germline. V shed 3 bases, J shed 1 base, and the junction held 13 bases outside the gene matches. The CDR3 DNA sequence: TGTGCCTGTGACGGGGTCGAACTGGGGGATACGCGGGGCACCGATAAACTCATCTTT. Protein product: CACDGVELGDTRGTDKLIF.

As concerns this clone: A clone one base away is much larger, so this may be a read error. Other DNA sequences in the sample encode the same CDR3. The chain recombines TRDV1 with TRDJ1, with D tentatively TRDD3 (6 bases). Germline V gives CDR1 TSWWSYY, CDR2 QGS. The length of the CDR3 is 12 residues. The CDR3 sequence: CALGGRTDKLIF. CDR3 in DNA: TGTGCCCTTGGGGGCCGAACCGATAAACTCATCTTT.

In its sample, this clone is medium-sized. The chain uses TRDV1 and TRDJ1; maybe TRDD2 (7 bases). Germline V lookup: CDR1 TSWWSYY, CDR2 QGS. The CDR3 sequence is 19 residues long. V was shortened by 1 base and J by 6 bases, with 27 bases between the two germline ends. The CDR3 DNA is TGTGCTCTTGGGGAACCGGGTCCTTCCTTTGGGGCTGGGGCGAATAAACTCATCTTT. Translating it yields CALGEPGPSFGAGANKLIF.

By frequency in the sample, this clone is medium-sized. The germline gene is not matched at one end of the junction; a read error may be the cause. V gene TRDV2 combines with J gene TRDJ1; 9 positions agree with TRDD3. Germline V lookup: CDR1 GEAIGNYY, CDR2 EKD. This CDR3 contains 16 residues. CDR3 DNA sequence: TGTGCCTGTGATCCGCTACTGGGGGACAACACCGATAAACCCATCTTT. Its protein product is CACDPLLGDNTDKPIF.

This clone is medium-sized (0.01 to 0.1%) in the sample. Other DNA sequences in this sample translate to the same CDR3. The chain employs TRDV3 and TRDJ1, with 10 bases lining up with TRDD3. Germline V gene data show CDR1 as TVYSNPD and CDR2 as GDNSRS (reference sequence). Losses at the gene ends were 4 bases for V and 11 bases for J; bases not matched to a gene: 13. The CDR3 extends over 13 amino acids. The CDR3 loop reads CASTRQGDTTLIF. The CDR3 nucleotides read TGTGCCTCCACGCGACAGGGGGATACGACCCTCATCTTT.

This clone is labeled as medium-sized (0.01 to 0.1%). The CDR3 nucleotides are TGTGCCTGTGACACAATCTCCTACACGGGACTGGGGGCCCGACCCGATAAACTCATCTTT. Its protein product is CACDTISYTGLGARPDKLIF. The chain joins TRDV2 to TRDJ1; TRDD3 matches at 8 bases. Germline V gene lookup returns CDR1 GEAIGNYY and CDR2 EKD. With V trimmed by 1 base and J by 3 bases, 21 bases remained unmatched. The length of the CDR3 is 20 residues.

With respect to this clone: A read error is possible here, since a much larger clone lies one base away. This CDR3 reads CALGELDKPLLQGRPSLTYTDKPIF. The CDR3 DNA sequence: TGTGCTCTTGGGGAACTAGATAAGCCCCTACTTCAGGGCCGTCCCTCGCTCACATACACCGATAAACCCATCTTT. The chain couples TRDV1 to TRDJ1; possible D gene TRDD2, 5 bases. The V gene's germline CDR1 is TSWWSYY and CDR2 QGS. The CDR3 is 25 residues long.

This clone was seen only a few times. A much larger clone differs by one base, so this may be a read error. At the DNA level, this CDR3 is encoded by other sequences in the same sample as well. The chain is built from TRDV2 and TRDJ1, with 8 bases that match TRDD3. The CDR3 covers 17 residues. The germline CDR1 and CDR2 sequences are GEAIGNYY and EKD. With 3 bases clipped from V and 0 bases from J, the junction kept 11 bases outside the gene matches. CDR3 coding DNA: TGTGCCTGTGACCCCCTAACTGGGGGCCAGTACACCGATAAACTCATCTTT. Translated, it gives CACDPLTGGQYTDKLIF.

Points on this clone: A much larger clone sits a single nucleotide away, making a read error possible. The CDR3 is CALGELANGRFLHSWGSLTAQPFF. The CDR3 region has the DNA TGTGCTCTTGGGGAACTAGCGAACGGTCGGTTCCTACACTCCTGGGGTTCCTTGACAGCACAACCCTTCTTT. The chain couples TRDV1 to TRDJ2; D may be TRDD2 (7 bases). The germline CDR1 and CDR2 sequences are TSWWSYY and QGS. The CDR3 contains 24 residues.

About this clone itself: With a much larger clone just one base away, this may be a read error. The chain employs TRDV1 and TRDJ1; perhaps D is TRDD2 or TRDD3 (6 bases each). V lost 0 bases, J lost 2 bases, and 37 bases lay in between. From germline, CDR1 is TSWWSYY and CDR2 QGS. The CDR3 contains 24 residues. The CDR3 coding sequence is TGTGCTCTTGGGGAACTACTGATCTTCCTTTTCTTGTACTGGAGACTGGGAGAGACCGATAAACTCATCTTT. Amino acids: CALGELLIFLFLYWRLGETDKLIF.